This TCR beta chain is from a study of cytomegalovirus exposure and HLA in healthy donors. Study findings and constraints: Being productive about 87% or about 30% of the time was typical of most TCR beta V segments in an earlier analysis.

PCR amplification relied on 60 Vbeta primers (plus 13 Jbeta primers). Generated by immunoSEQ multiplex PCR, the TCRdb table keeps only in-frame clones and is missing some. The table has under 200,000 clones, roughly 73% seen once. In the case of this clone: Antigen specificity is unknown.

In germline, CDR1 is LNHDA, CDR2 SQIVND (reference sequence). This CDR3 contains 14 residues. V lost 4 bases to trimming and J lost 1 base, with 11 bases between them. What was sequenced was PBMCs. The chain carries TRBV19 and TRBJ2-7, with D hard to call. The receptor's source is a male donor in good health and CMV-seronegative. CDR3 sequence: CASSKFSVSYEQYF. CDR3 in DNA: TGTGCCAGTAGTAAATTCTCGGTTTCCTACGAGCAGTACTTC.